This T cell receptor beta chain comes out of a study of blood T cell repertoires in COVID-19. Study-wide context: Samples taken during acute and convalescent COVID-19 were collected in the United States, Italy and Spain.

In its sample, this clone was seen once. Patients of the Seattle cohort, enrolled during active infection, were followed longitudinally. Authors' analysis steps: It was from reference gene primer amplification that nucleated cell counts were estimated. The protocol was immunoSEQ multiplex PCR, while the TCRdb copy is restricted to in-frame clones and leaves out a portion. The DNA gave D and trimming, while V, J and clone size come from that table. The sample holds 250,000 to 350,000 clones, around nine tenths seen once. This receptor was identified in a woman aged 30 to 39 with COVID-19, enrolled during active disease. The specimen sequenced was peripheral blood.

CDR3 coding DNA: TGTGCCAGCAGCTTAGCGGGATTCGGACTAGCGGGAAACGAGCAGTACTTC. Protein: CASSLAGFGLAGNEQYF. V usage is TRBV7-2 and J usage is TRBJ2-7, with TRBD2 matching over 12 bases. The CDR3 extends over 17 amino acids. The V gene's germline CDR1 is SGHTA and CDR2 FQGNSA. The ends lost 0 bases at V and 5 bases at J; junction bases unmatched: 8.